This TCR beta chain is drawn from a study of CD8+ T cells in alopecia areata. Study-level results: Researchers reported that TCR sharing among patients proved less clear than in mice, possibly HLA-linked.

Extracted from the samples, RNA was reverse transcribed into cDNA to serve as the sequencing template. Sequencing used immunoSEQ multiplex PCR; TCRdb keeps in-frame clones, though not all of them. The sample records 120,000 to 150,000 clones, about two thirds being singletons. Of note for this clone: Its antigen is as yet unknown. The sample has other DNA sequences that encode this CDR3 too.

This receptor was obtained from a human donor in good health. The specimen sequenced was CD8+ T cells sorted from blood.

The CDR3 reads CASSLGDEQYF. The CDR3 DNA follows: TGTGCCAGCAGCTTGGGGGACGAGCAGTACTTC. The genes are TRBV5-6 and TRBJ2-7; D is unclear. Trimming cost V 0 bases and J 5 bases, with 3 bases left between them. Germline CDR1 reads SGHDT; CDR2 reads YYEEEE. This CDR3 comprises 11 residues.